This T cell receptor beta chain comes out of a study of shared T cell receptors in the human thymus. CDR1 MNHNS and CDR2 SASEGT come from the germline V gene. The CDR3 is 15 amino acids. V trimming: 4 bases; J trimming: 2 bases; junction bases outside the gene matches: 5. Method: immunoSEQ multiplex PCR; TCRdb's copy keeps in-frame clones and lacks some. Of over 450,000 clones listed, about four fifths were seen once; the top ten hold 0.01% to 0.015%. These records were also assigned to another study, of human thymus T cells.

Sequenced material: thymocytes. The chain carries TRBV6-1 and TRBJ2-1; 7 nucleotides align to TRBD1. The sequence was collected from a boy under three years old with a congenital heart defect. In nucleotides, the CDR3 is TGTGCCAGCAGTGTAGCAGGGGGAGCCTACAATGAGCAGTTCTTC. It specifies CASSVAGGAYNEQFF.